The clone carrying this T cell receptor beta chain occurred many times. TCRbeta library preparation incorporated unique molecular identifiers. From the PCR reads, TCRdb called clonotypes with MiXCR, one entry per CDR3 protein. The sample contains tens of thousands of distinct CDR3 sequences, 7.3% of which appear only once. The data are from a study of T-cell reconstitution after alpha-beta-depleted transplantation in children. The sequenced sample was PBMCs from the stem cell graft donor, obtained from the stem cell graft. This clonotype originated in a human donor who donated a stem cell graft to a child with acute lymphoblastic leukemia.

The CDR3 here is CASSLVRDASYEQYF. Written as DNA, the CDR3 is TGTGCCAGCAGCTTAGTCCGGGACGCCTCCTACGAGCAGTACTTC. The J gene is TRBJ2-7, the V gene TRBV7-8; D tentatively fits TRBD1 or TRBD2 (5 bases each). The CDR3 sequence is 15 residues long. The germline V and J ends were trimmed by 1 base and 0 bases, with 10 bases remaining between them. Germline values: CDR1 SGHVS, CDR2 FQNEAQ.